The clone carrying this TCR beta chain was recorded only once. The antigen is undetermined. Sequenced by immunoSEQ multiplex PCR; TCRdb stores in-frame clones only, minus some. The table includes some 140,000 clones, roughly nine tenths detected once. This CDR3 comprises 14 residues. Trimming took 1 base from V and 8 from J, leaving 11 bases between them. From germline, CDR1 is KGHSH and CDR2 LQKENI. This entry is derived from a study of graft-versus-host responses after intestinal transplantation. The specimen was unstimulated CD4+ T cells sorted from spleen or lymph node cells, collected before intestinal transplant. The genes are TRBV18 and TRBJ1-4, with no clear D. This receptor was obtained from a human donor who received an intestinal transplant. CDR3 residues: CASSPRVEGEKLFF. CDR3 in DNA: TGTGCCAGCTCACCACGGGTTGAGGGAGAAAAACTGTTTTTT. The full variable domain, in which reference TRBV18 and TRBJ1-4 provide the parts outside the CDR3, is NAGVMQNPRHLVRRRGQEARLRCSPMKGHSHVYWYRQLPEEGLKFMVYLQKENIIDESGMPKERFSAEFPKEGPSILRIQQVVRGDSAAYFCASSPRVEGEKLFFGSGTQLSVL.